This entry lists 7 T cell receptor beta chains sequenced from one sample in a study of blood T cell repertoires in COVID-19. Assay: immunoSEQ multiplex PCR; the TCRdb copy retains only in-frame clones and omits some. The sample shows around 100,000 clones, around four fifths of them seen only once. Material for sequencing was peripheral blood. Source of these receptors: a man in his 70s with active or convalescent COVID-19.

The chain carries TRBV5-4 and TRBJ1-2; no reliable D call. The germline gives CDR1 SGHNT, CDR2 YYREEE (reference sequence). Trimming stripped 10 bases from V and 4 bases from J, with 23 bases between. The CDR3 loop spans 15 amino acids. This CDR3 reads CAAALVIGPAYGYTF. The CDR3 DNA sequence: TGTGCCGCAGCTTTGGTTATTGGGCCCGCCTATGGCTACACCTTC.

This sequence joins TRBV19 and TRBJ1-4; the match to TRBD1 covers 9 bases. CDR1 is LNHDA, CDR2 SQIVND, per germline (reference sequence). V was pared by 2 bases and J by 8 bases, with 6 bases of the junction left unmatched. The CDR3 runs to 15 residues. The CDR3 is CASSIMTGGSEKLFF. In DNA, the CDR3 is TGTGCCAGTAGTATAATGACAGGGGGAAGCGAAAAACTGTTTTTT.

In regard to this clone: The junction differs from germline at one of its ends, possibly a read error. The CDR3 DNA reads as TGTGCCAGCAGCCTAGACCGGGACAGGGATGGCTACACCTTC. It codes for CASSLDRDRDGYTF. The genes are TRBV11-2 and TRBJ1-2; the match to TRBD1 covers 9 bases. Germline V CDR1 and CDR2: SGHAT, FQNNGV. The CDR3 is 14 residues long. Based on the CDR3 plus reference TRBV11-2 and TRBJ1-2, the full variable domain is EAGVAQSPRYKIIEKRQSVAFWCNPISGHATLYWYQQILGQGPKLLIQFQNNGVVDDSQLPKDRFSAERLKGVDSTLKIQPAKLEDSAVYLCASSLDRDRDGYTFGSGTRLTVV.

V and J are TRBV27 and TRBJ1-5; D not certain. V was cut by 0 bases and J by 3 bases, with 3 bases left in between. The CDR3 totals 13 residues. CDR1 MNHEY and CDR2 SMNVEV come from the germline V gene (reference sequence). The CDR3 DNA is TGTGCCAGCAGTTTATCTTACAATCAGCCCCAGCATTTT. It specifies CASSLSYNQPQHF.

V is TRBV25-1 and J is TRBJ2-3; TRBD2 is a possible D gene (5 bases). The V gene lost 8 bases and the J gene lost 4 bases, with 10 bases spanning the gap. This CDR3 has 12 amino acids. Germline V lookup: CDR1 MGHDK, CDR2 SYGVNS. CDR3 coding DNA: TGTGCCAGCTTTGGACTGCCAGATACGCAGTATTTT. The encoded protein is CASFGLPDTQYF.

V and J are TRBV6-6 and TRBJ2-5; weak D call: TRBD1 (6 bases). The CDR3 is 14 residues long. The germline gives CDR1 MNHNY, CDR2 SVGAGI (reference sequence). Trimming removed 2 bases from V and 4 bases from J, with 11 bases in between. CDR3 DNA: TGTGCCAGCAGTTACGACAGGAGAGGAGAGACCCAGTACTTC. Protein sequence: CASSYDRRGETQYF.

The chain joins TRBV9 to TRBJ2-7; 11 bases map to TRBD1. V was clipped by 4 bases and J by 6 bases; unmatched bases: 6. The CDR3 is 14 residues long. The germline CDR1 and CDR2 sequences are SGDLS and YYNGEE. The CDR3, as DNA: TGTGCCAGCAGCCCCCGGACAGGGGGCGGCGAGCAGTACTTC. Amino acids: CASSPRTGGGEQYF.